The 6 T cell receptor beta chains below come from one sample, sequenced in a study of blood T cell repertoires in COVID-19. Profiled with immunoSEQ multiplex PCR; TCRdb holds only in-frame clones, not every one. Among around 200,000 clones listed, about 90% were seen once. The sequenced material came from PBMCs or T cells enriched from blood (not recorded which). Receptors originate from a young man who had recovered from COVID-19.

The V and J genes are TRBV11-2 and TRBJ2-1; 9 bases line up with TRBD1. The CDR3 consists of 14 residues. V was clipped by 1 base and J by 7 bases; unmatched bases: 2. The germline CDR1 and CDR2 sequences are SGHAT and FQNNGV. CDR3 residues: CASSLVTGGNEQFF. CDR3 in DNA: TGTGCCAGCAGCTTAGTGACAGGGGGGAATGAGCAGTTCTTC.

The chain couples TRBV6-4 to TRBJ2-7; 8 nucleotides line up with TRBD2. Germline CDR1 reads MRHNA; CDR2 reads SNTAGT. V shed 4 bases and J 2 bases; nucleotides not matched to a gene: 7. The CDR3 has 15 amino acids. The CDR3 loop is CASSGRASGPYEQYF. Written as DNA, the CDR3 is TGTGCCAGCAGTGGGAGGGCTAGCGGGCCCTACGAGCAGTACTTC.

In its sample, this clone was seen once. The rearrangement joins TRBV19 to TRBJ1-1, with D uncertain. Looked up from germline, CDR1 is LNHDA and CDR2 is SQIVND (reference sequence). The ends were cut back, 4 bases at V and 5 bases at J, with 11 bases in the middle. This CDR3 is built from 13 residues. The CDR3 protein is CASSRRKGTEAFF. Here the CDR3 DNA reads TGTGCCAGTAGTAGGAGGAAGGGAACTGAAGCTTTCTTT. Looking up the rest from reference TRBV19 and TRBJ1-1 gives the full variable domain: DGGITQSPKYLFRKEGQNVTLSCEQNLNHDAMYWYRQDPGQGLRLIYYSQIVNDFQKGDIAEGYSVSREKKESFPLTVTSAQKNPTAFYLCASSRRKGTEAFFGQGTRLTVV.

The V and J genes are TRBV27 and TRBJ1-1; D unclear. Trimming removed 1 base at V and 2 bases at J, with 11 bases between. In germline, CDR1 is MNHEY, CDR2 SMNVEV (reference sequence). The CDR3 runs to 15 residues. The CDR3 protein is CASSLLGRINTEAFF. The DNA of the CDR3 is TGTGCCAGCAGTTTATTGGGCCGGATTAACACTGAAGCTTTCTTT.

This chain joins TRBV6-5 and TRBJ2-5; TRBD2 matches 7 bases. V trimming: 6 bases; J trimming: 2 bases; junction bases outside the gene matches: 9. This CDR3 region has 15 residues. Germline V lookup: CDR1 MNHEY, CDR2 SVGAGI. The CDR3 sequence is CASRFQRGPQETQYF. The CDR3, as DNA: TGTGCCAGCAGATTCCAGCGGGGACCGCAAGAGACCCAGTACTTC.

This clone was seen just once. The chain carries TRBV28 and TRBJ1-1; 9 bases match TRBD1. After removal of 4 bases from V and 4 bases from J, the junction contained 4 bases not matched to a gene. Germline V gene sequence: CDR1 MDHEN, CDR2 SYDVKM. The CDR3 consists of 14 residues. CDR3 nucleotides: TGTGCCAGCAGTTCCCAGGACAGGGGCACTGAAGCTTTCTTT. Translated, it gives CASSSQDRGTEAFF.